The rows below give T cell receptor beta chains drawn from one sample of a study of human T cells and chemical hapten exposure. Each CDR3 protein is one row after TCRdb ran MiXCR on the RACE reads. The repertoire holds about 77,000 distinct CDR3 sequences, with 8.5% to 10% as singletons. Sample: whole blood. These receptors were taken from a female donor in good health. Some clones in this sample may be carry-over from other donors' samples. CDR3s include the opening cysteine and the closing phenylalanine or tryptophan. D genes are given only for firm matches. The size entry is marked missing in some rows and otherwise reads once, few, many or a size class.

NA TRBJ2-1 few TRBV9 CASSVVGGALANEQFF TGTGCCAGCAGCGTAGTGGGGGGGGCCCTCGCAAATGAGCAGTTCTTC
TRBD2 TRBJ2-7 many TRBV5-1 CASSLQTSGDYEQYF TGCGCCAGCAGCCTCCAGACTAGCGGTGACTACGAGCAGTACTTC
NA TRBJ2-4 NA TRBV28 CASRPWTLTDMAKNIQYF TGTGCCAGCAGACCTTGGACCTTGACAGATATGGCCAAAAACATTCAGTACTTC
TRBD1 TRBJ1-1 few TRBV2 CASRNDRAEAFF TGTGCCAGCCGAAACGACAGGGCTGAAGCTTTCTTT
NA TRBJ1-4 many TRBV5-1 CASSLVGSSNEKLFF TGCGCCAGCAGCTTGGTGGGAAGTTCTAATGAAAAACTGTTTTTT
NA TRBJ1-5 NA TRBV3-1 CASSQEAGYSNQPQHF TGTGCCAGCAGCCAAGAGGCAGGATACAGCAATCAGCCCCAGCATTTT
NA TRBJ1-5 many TRBV7-9 CASSRTAAGNQPQHF TGTGCCAGCAGCCGAACAGCGGCGGGCAATCAGCCCCAGCATTTT
NA TRBJ2-3 many TRBV27 CASSDVGGRTDTQYF TGTGCCAGCAGTGACGTGGGGGGCCGCACAGATACGCAGTATTTT
NA TRBJ2-3 few TRBV3-1 CASSQVQDTQYF TGTGCCAGCAGCCAAGTTCAAGATACGCAGTATTTT
NA TRBJ1-4 many TRBV12-3/TRBV12-4 CASSFHGREKLFF TGTGCCAGCAGTTTTCATGGACGGGAAAAACTGTTTTTT
NA TRBJ2-3 NA TRBV24-1 CATSDPRTPGTDTQYF TGTGCCACCAGTGACCCCCGGACTCCGGGCACAGATACGCAGTATTTT
NA TRBJ1-1 many TRBV19 CATRRVGEAFF TGTGCCACCCGGCGGGTAGGTGAAGCTTTCTTT
NA TRBJ1-5 many TRBV4-1 CASSPGANGNQPQHF TGCGCCAGCAGCCCGGGGGCTAACGGCAATCAGCCCCAGCATTTT
TRBD1 TRBJ2-7 many TRBV20-1 CSARTGAGEQYF TGCAGTGCTAGAACAGGGGCGGGTGAGCAGTACTTC
TRBD2 TRBJ2-7 many TRBV2 CASRVLAGGYEQYF TGTGCCAGCAGGGTCCTAGCGGGGGGCTACGAGCAGTACTTC
NA TRBJ2-3 many TRBV10-3 CAIREASTDTQYF TGTGCCATCAGGGAGGCTAGCACAGATACGCAGTATTTT
NA TRBJ1-1 NA TRBV29-1 CSVSQTGLNEAFF TGCAGCGTGTCCCAGACAGGCCTGAATGAAGCTTTCTTT
NA TRBJ1-4 NA TRBV20-1 CSAAQGEGAEKLFF TGCAGTGCGGCTCAGGGAGAAGGGGCTGAAAAACTGTTTTTT
TRBD2 TRBJ2-5 many TRBV20-1 CSARDIGLAGGHSYGGQRETQYF TGCAGTGCTAGAGATATAGGACTAGCGGGGGGGCACAGTTATGGGGGTCAACGAGAGACCCAGTACTTC
NA TRBJ2-7 many TRBV29-1 CSATGGVYEQYF TGCAGCGCGACCGGTGGGGTATACGAGCAGTACTTC
NA TRBJ1-2 few TRBV6-2/TRBV6-3 CASSYYGPGYGYTF TGTGCCAGCAGTTACTATGGCCCGGGCTATGGCTACACCTTC
TRBD1 TRBJ2-2 few TRBV6-1 CASRDRQGANTGELFF TGTGCCAGCAGAGATAGACAGGGGGCGAACACCGGGGAGCTGTTTTTT
NA TRBJ1-5 NA TRBV6-2/TRBV6-3 CASSLLLGNQPQHF TGTGCCAGCAGCCTCTTACTAGGCAATCAGCCCCAGCATTTT
TRBD1 TRBJ1-5 NA TRBV5-6 CASSFQGASQPQHF TGTGCCAGCAGCTTCCAGGGGGCGAGTCAGCCCCAGCATTTT
NA TRBJ2-3 few TRBV28 CASSFGGTDTQYF TGTGCCAGCAGTTTCGGCGGCACAGATACGCAGTATTTT
NA TRBJ1-6 few TRBV6-2/TRBV6-3 CASRPLIDSPLHF TGTGCCAGCAGACCCCTCATCGATTCACCCCTCCACTTT
NA TRBJ1-1 NA TRBV3-1 CASSPNGNTEAFF TGTGCCAGCAGCCCCAATGGGAACACTGAAGCTTTCTTT
NA TRBJ2-2 NA TRBV12-3/TRBV12-4 CASEGFGAGELFF TGTGCCAGCGAGGGGTTCGGGGCCGGGGAGCTGTTTTTT
NA TRBJ1-5 many TRBV18 CASSPRRGGKSNQPQHF TGTGCCAGCTCACCAAGGAGGGGGGGGAAAAGCAATCAGCCCCAGCATTTT
NA TRBJ2-3 NA TRBV7-2 CASSSQTGTDTQYF TGTGCCAGCAGTTCGCAAACAGGGACAGATACGCAGTATTTT
TRBD2 TRBJ2-3 NA TRBV7-2 CASSPLGAGVTDTQYF TGTGCCAGCAGCCCCCTAGGAGCGGGGGTCACAGATACGCAGTATTTT
NA TRBJ1-4 many TRBV13 CASGRTGGKLFF TGTGCCAGCGGTAGAACCGGGGGAAAACTGTTTTTT
NA TRBJ2-3 NA TRBV12-3/TRBV12-4 CASSFRGSRVTQYF TGTGCCAGCAGTTTTAGGGGGAGTCGCGTTACGCAGTATTTT
TRBD1 TRBJ1-5 many TRBV4-1 CASSQSGGTQPQHF TGCGCCAGCAGCCAGTCAGGGGGCACTCAGCCCCAGCATTTT
NA TRBJ2-7 many TRBV6-1 CASSYRELYEQYF TGTGCCAGCAGTTACAGGGAACTCTACGAGCAGTACTTC
TRBD2 TRBJ2-5 NA TRBV5-4 CASSRRTSGDWVTQYF TGTGCCAGCAGCCGCCGGACTAGCGGGGACTGGGTGACCCAGTACTTC
NA TRBJ1-1 many TRBV12-3/TRBV12-4 CASSFTAKNTEAFF TGTGCCAGCAGTTTTACGGCCAAGAACACTGAAGCTTTCTTT
TRBD1 TRBJ1-6 few TRBV6-5 CASSLTGQGFDSPLHF TGTGCCAGCAGTTTGACAGGACAGGGTTTCGATTCACCCCTCCACTTT
TRBD1 TRBJ2-3 many TRBV6-6 CASSYRQGVDTQYF TGTGCCAGCAGTTATCGACAGGGGGTAGATACGCAGTATTTT
NA TRBJ2-3 many TRBV20-1 CSARDRGGGPENTDTQYF TGCAGTGCTAGAGATAGGGGCGGGGGCCCCGAGAACACAGATACGCAGTATTTT
TRBD2 TRBJ2-5 few TRBV29-1 CSGFGEGETQYF TGCAGCGGGTTCGGGGAGGGGGAGACCCAGTACTTC
NA TRBJ2-7 many TRBV7-2 CASSLAQKPYEQYF TGTGCCAGCAGCTTAGCGCAGAAGCCCTACGAGCAGTACTTC
TRBD1 TRBJ2-7 many TRBV5-5 CASSPGQGRTYEQYF TGTGCCAGCAGCCCGGGACAGGGCCGGACCTACGAGCAGTACTTC
NA TRBJ2-3 many TRBV6-6 CASSYGQGLTDTQYF TGTGCCAGCAGTTACGGGCAGGGACTGACAGATACGCAGTATTTT
NA TRBJ1-1 NA TRBV4-3 CASSQDRQWAFF TGCGCCAGCAGCCAAGATAGACAATGGGCTTTCTTT